The clone carrying this T cell receptor beta chain was seen a few times. TCRdb reprocessed the 5' RACE reads with MiXCR, giving one entry per CDR3 protein. The table shows about 300,000 distinct CDR3 sequences, with under 14% occurring only once. Germline CDR1 and CDR2: SGHRS and YFSETQ. The CDR3 runs 17 residues. With 3 bases clipped from V and 2 bases from J, the junction kept 12 bases outside the gene matches. These data belong to a study of CD8 T cells in ankylosing spondylitis. The specimen was blood, either unsorted or a sorted T cell fraction (not recorded which). This clonotype was obtained from a female donor with ankylosing spondylitis or in good health (not recorded which). The rearrangement joins TRBV5-1 to TRBJ2-5; TRBD2 matches at 8 bases. CDR3 sequence reads: CASSYAGGGWGQETQYF. The DNA for the CDR3 is TGCGCCAGCAGCTACGCGGGAGGTGGTTGGGGTCAAGAGACCCAGTACTTC. The complete variable domain, with remaining parts taken from reference TRBV5-1 and TRBJ2-5, reads KAGVTQTPRYLIKTRGQQVTLSCSPISGHRSVSWYQQTPGQGLQFLFEYFSETQRNKGNFPGRFSGRQFSNSRSEMNVSTLELGDSALYLCASSYAGGGWGQETQYFGPGTRLLVL.